Presented here are 24 T cell receptor beta chains from one specimen sequenced in a study of blood T cell repertoires in COVID-19. The method was immunoSEQ multiplex PCR; TCRdb's version includes in-frame clones alone and lacks a portion of them. The sample carries 150,000 to 250,000 clones, approximately 86% recorded once. Sequenced: PBMCs or T cells enriched from blood (not recorded which). These TCRs come from a woman aged 30 to 39 who had recovered from COVID-19.

For the CDR3, the DNA is TGTGCCAGCTCACTAACAGGGGAGGCTGAAGCTTTCTTT. This codes for CASSLTGEAEAFF. This chain links TRBV18 with TRBJ1-1; 7 bases align to TRBD1. The CDR3 is 13 residues long. J lost 6 bases, V lost 4 bases, and 5 bases had no gene match. The germline CDR1 and CDR2 sequences are KGHSH and LQKENI.

This chain connects TRBV14 to TRBJ1-6; 10 nucleotides match TRBD1. The CDR3 runs 15 residues. CDR1 is SGHDN, CDR2 FVKESK, per germline. V lost 1 base and J lost 10; bases outside the gene matches: 4. CDR3 sequence reads: CASSQGQGANSPLHF. Here the CDR3 DNA reads TGTGCCAGCAGCCAAGGACAGGGGGCAAACTCACCCCTCCACTTT.

V and J are TRBV12-3 or TRBV12-4 and TRBJ2-7, with D perhaps TRBD1 (6 bases). The germline V and J ends were trimmed by 6 bases and 5 bases, with 14 bases remaining between them. The CDR3 runs 13 residues. Here the CDR3 reads CASRRQAGDEQYF. CDR3 sequence (DNA): TGTGCCAGCAGACGACAGGCCGGTGACGAGCAGTACTTC.

This chain links TRBV9 with TRBJ2-3; D is possibly TRBD2 (5 bases). V lost 3 bases, J lost 6 bases, and 8 bases lay in between. This CDR3 spans 12 amino acids. Germline-derived CDR1 and CDR2 are SGDLS and YYNGEE. The CDR3 DNA is TGTGCCAGCAGCGGAACGGGGGATACGCAGTATTTT. It codes for CASSGTGDTQYF.

The chain combines TRBV13 with TRBJ2-1; TRBD2 agrees at 7 bases. CDR3 length: 15 amino acids. Germline loops: CDR1 PRHDT, CDR2 FYEKMQ (reference sequence). V gave up 5 bases and J gave up 3 bases; unmatched junction bases: 7. The CDR3 DNA reads TGTGCCAGCAGCCGTCAAGCGGGATACTACAATGAGCAGTTCTTC. As protein: CASSRQAGYYNEQFF.

The chain combines TRBV20-1 with TRBJ2-7; a weak D match, TRBD2 (6 bases). V dropped 7 bases and J dropped 1 base, with 8 bases sitting between them. The CDR3 extends over 11 amino acids. The germline V gene encodes CDR1 DFQATT and CDR2 SNEGSKA (reference sequence). DNA for the CDR3: TGCAGTGTGGGGGGATCCTACGAGCAGTACTTC. This sequence encodes CSVGGSYEQYF.

This clone was observed a single time. The chain is built from TRBV13 and TRBJ1-3; TRBD1 agrees at 7 bases. This CDR3 is 15 amino acids long. Germline CDR1 PRHDT, CDR2 FYEKMQ (reference sequence). The junction had 4 bases not matched to a gene; V was cut back by 5 bases and J by 0 bases. The CDR3 reads CASSKRTGSGNTIYF. CDR3 sequence (DNA): TGTGCCAGCAGCAAAAGGACAGGCTCTGGAAACACCATATATTTT.

This rearrangement joins TRBV14 to TRBJ1-2, with D unclear. CDR1 is SGHDN, CDR2 FVKESK, per germline. The V gene lost 4 bases and the J gene lost 4 bases, with 10 bases spanning the gap. This CDR3 region has 13 residues. The CDR3 DNA sequence: TGTGCCAGCAGCCCTAACCTTCGCTATGGCTACACCTTC. Amino acids: CASSPNLRYGYTF.

V usage is TRBV5-4 and J usage is TRBJ1-5; maybe TRBD1 (6 bases). Trimming removed 4 bases at V and 7 bases at J, with 15 bases between. CDR3 length: 14 amino acids. In germline, CDR1 is SGHNT, CDR2 YYREEE (reference sequence). The CDR3 protein is CASSVRGTGQPQHF. Written as DNA, the CDR3 is TGTGCCAGCAGCGTCAGGGGTACGGGGCAGCCCCAGCATTTT. The full variable domain, completed using reference TRBV5-4 and TRBJ1-5, is ETGVTQSPTHLIKTRGQQVTLRCSSQSGHNTVSWYQQALGQGPQFIFQYYREEENGRGNFPPRFSGLQFPNYSSELNVNALELDDSALYLCASSVRGTGQPQHFGDGTRLSIL.

The chain carries TRBV9 and TRBJ1-6; D may be TRBD1 (5 bases). Trimming pared 5 bases from V and 8 bases from J, leaving 14 bases between. The CDR3 runs to 14 residues. Looked up from germline, CDR1 is SGDLS and CDR2 is YYNGEE. CDR3 in DNA: TGTGCCAGCAGGGCGGGACGGAACCATTCACCCCTCCACTTT. Translation: CASRAGRNHSPLHF.

The rearrangement links TRBV10-3 to TRBJ2-5, with D maybe TRBD1 (5 bases). V shed 6 bases and J shed 7 bases, with 18 bases lying between them. This CDR3 is built from 14 residues. Germline loops: CDR1 ENHRY, CDR2 SYGVKD. The CDR3, as DNA: TGTGCCATCAGCGACAGTGAGTCCGTAGGGACCCAGTACTTC. As protein: CAISDSESVGTQYF.

This chain connects TRBV30 to TRBJ1-2, with TRBD1 identical over 7 bases. With V trimmed by 3 bases and J by 4 bases, 5 bases remained unmatched. Germline loops: CDR1 GTSNPN, CDR2 SVGIG (reference sequence). This CDR3 is 13 amino acids long. CDR3 amino acids: CAWRSPGGYGYTF. CDR3 nucleotide sequence: TGTGCCTGGAGATCCCCAGGGGGCTATGGCTACACCTTC. Complete variable domain (other parts from reference TRBV30 and TRBJ1-2): SQTIHQWPATLVQPVGSPLSLECTVEGTSNPNLYWYRQAAGRGLQLLFYSVGIGQISSEVPQNLSASRPQDRQFILSSKKLLLSDSGFYLCAWRSPGGYGYTFGSGTRLTVV.

Only a few counts were recorded for this clone. This chain joins TRBV12-3 or TRBV12-4 and TRBJ1-2; no clear D. This CDR3 spans 13 amino acids. The germline V and J ends were trimmed by 5 bases and 6 bases, with 13 bases remaining between them. CDR3 residues: CASSPGLEDGYTF. As DNA, the CDR3 is TGTGCCAGCAGTCCAGGACTCGAGGATGGCTACACCTTC.

This clone was counted once. The genes are TRBV5-4 and TRBJ2-1; 13 bases match TRBD2. The CDR3 consists of 15 residues. Germline V gene data show CDR1 as SGHNT and CDR2 as YYREEE (reference sequence). V was clipped by 9 bases and J by 4 bases; unmatched bases: 7. As DNA, the CDR3 is TGTGCCATTCGGACTAGCGGGAGTAGGTACAATGAGCAGTTCTTC. This codes for CAIRTSGSRYNEQFF.

J is TRBJ2-2 and V is TRBV5-1; 7 nucleotides line up with TRBD2. The germline gives CDR1 SGHRS, CDR2 YFSETQ. V lost 9 bases and J lost 7; bases outside the gene matches: 15. This CDR3 comprises 15 residues. CDR3 residues: CATGSGLSLNGELFF. CDR3 sequence (DNA): TGCGCCACCGGATCGGGACTATCCCTGAACGGGGAGCTGTTTTTT.

CDR3 coding DNA: TGTGCCAGCAGCCAAGAGAGGAGGGGAGGGTCTAGCAATCAGCCCCAGCATTTT. This gives the protein CASSQERRGGSSNQPQHF. The gene calls are TRBV14 and TRBJ1-5, with a tentative D call TRBD1 (5 bases). CDR3 length: 18 amino acids. CDR1 SGHDN and CDR2 FVKESK come from the germline V gene. With 0 bases removed from V and 0 bases from J, the gap between germline ends came to 15 bases.

The chain is built from TRBV4-1 and TRBJ1-1, with D tentatively TRBD1 (6 bases). The CDR3 is made up of 12 amino acids. CDR1 and CDR2 from the germline V gene are MGHRA and YSYEKL. Trimming took 6 bases from V and 6 from J, leaving 11 bases between them. CDR3: CASRQGFAEAFF. The CDR3 DNA is TGCGCCAGCAGACAGGGCTTCGCTGAAGCTTTCTTT.

This chain links TRBV30 with TRBJ1-6, with 11 bases aligning to TRBD1. Trimming took 0 bases from V and 10 from J; bases not matched to a gene: 5. The CDR3 is 15 residues long. CDR1 is GTSNPN, CDR2 SVGIG, per germline (reference sequence). The CDR3, as DNA: TGTGCCTGGAGTGTAGCGGGACAGGGGGAATCACCCCTCCACTTT. Amino acid sequence: CAWSVAGQGESPLHF.

This clone has just one count. The genes are TRBV7-3 and TRBJ1-4; D is unresolved. The germline V and J ends were trimmed by 8 bases and 8 bases, with 21 bases remaining between them. The CDR3 is made up of 15 amino acids. Germline CDR1 reads SGHTA; CDR2 reads FQGTGA. DNA of the CDR3: TGTGCCAGCGAGCCTCCGTCGGGGTTCGGGGAAAAACTGTTTTTT. Residues: CASEPPSGFGEKLFF.

The rearrangement uses TRBV27 and TRBJ2-7; unclear D gene. Trimming stripped 3 bases from V and 2 bases from J, with 8 bases between. The CDR3 has 13 residues. Germline V gives CDR1 MNHEY, CDR2 SMNVEV (reference sequence). The CDR3 loop reads CASSLGIAYEQYF. The CDR3 DNA reads TGTGCCAGCAGTTTGGGCATCGCCTACGAGCAGTACTTC.

This clone was recorded a few times. The V and J genes are TRBV25-1 and TRBJ2-7, with 11 bases lining up with TRBD2. The V gene end was trimmed by 6 bases and the J gene end by 4 bases; junction bases not matched to a gene: 11. The germline V gene has CDR1 MGHDK and CDR2 SYGVNS. The CDR3 extends over 16 amino acids. CDR3 DNA: TGTGCCAGCAGCGGCGTGGGGCTAGCGGGGGGATACGAGCAGTACTTC. Protein sequence: CASSGVGLAGGYEQYF.

CDR3 nucleotide sequence: TGTGCCAGCGGCCTTAGCGGGAGCTCCTACGAGCAGTACTTC. As protein: CASGLSGSSYEQYF. The chain combines TRBV11-3 with TRBJ2-7; 9 nucleotides match TRBD2. The germline V gene has CDR1 SGHNT and CDR2 YENEEA. After removal of 8 bases from V and 0 bases from J, the junction contained 5 bases not matched to a gene. There are 14 residues in the CDR3.

This clone appeared a single time. The CDR3 loop reads CSVEDQGTGFLRVGSPLHF. CDR3 coding DNA: TGCAGCGTTGAAGATCAAGGGACAGGGTTTCTCCGGGTGGGTTCACCCCTCCACTTT. V usage is TRBV29-1 and J usage is TRBJ1-6, with 9 bases lining up with TRBD1. With V trimmed by 0 bases and J by 9 bases, 18 bases remained unmatched. The CDR3 spans 19 residues. The V gene's germline CDR1 is SQVTM and CDR2 ANQGSEA.

V usage is TRBV4-2 and J usage is TRBJ2-3; 7 nucleotides line up with TRBD2. The CDR3 sequence is 14 residues long. V shed 1 base and J 6 bases; nucleotides not matched to a gene: 4. Germline assignment: CDR1 LGHNA and CDR2 YNFKEQ. As DNA, the CDR3 is TGTGCCAGCAGCCAAGGGATTAGCGGGGATACGCAGTATTTT. Translating gives CASSQGISGDTQYF.